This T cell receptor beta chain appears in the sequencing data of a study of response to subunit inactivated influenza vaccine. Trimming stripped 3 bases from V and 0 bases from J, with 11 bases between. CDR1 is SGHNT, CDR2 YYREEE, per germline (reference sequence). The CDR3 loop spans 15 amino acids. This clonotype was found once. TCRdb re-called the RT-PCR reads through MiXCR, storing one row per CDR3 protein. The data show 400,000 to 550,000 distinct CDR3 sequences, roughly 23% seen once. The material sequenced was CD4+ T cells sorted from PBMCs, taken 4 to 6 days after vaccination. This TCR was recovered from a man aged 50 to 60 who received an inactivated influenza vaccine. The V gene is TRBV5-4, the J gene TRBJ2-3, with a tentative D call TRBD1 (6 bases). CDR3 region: CASSSRTESTDTQYF. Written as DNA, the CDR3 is TGTGCCAGCAGCTCTCGGACAGAGAGCACAGATACGCAGTATTTT.